What follows is one TCR beta chain and its context. These data come from a study of CD8 T cells in Susac syndrome. Random hexamers were used to reverse transcribe the RNA input (about 0.45 to 1 ug). A multiplex approach, immunoSEQ multiplex PCR, amplified TCR beta CDR3 across 54 Vbeta and 13 Jbeta. TCRdb re-analysed the immunoSEQ multiplex PCR reads in MiXCR, keeping a single row per CDR3 protein. Among about 240,000 distinct CDR3 sequences listed, approximately 95% were seen once. Trimming took 8 bases from V and 2 from J; bases not matched to a gene: 4. The CDR3 sequence is 13 residues long. In germline, CDR1 is SGHAT, CDR2 FQNNGV. Bulk CD8+ and CD4+ cells came from magnetic negative isolation; CD8+ TEMRA by FACS.

Sequenced sample: CD4+ T cells from PBMCs. The clonotype originates from a human donor with Susac syndrome. The chain couples TRBV11-2 to TRBJ2-3; 7 bases agree with TRBD1. CDR3 coding DNA: TGTGCCAGCGCAGGGGGACCCACAGATACGCAGTATTTT. It codes for CASAGGPTDTQYF.